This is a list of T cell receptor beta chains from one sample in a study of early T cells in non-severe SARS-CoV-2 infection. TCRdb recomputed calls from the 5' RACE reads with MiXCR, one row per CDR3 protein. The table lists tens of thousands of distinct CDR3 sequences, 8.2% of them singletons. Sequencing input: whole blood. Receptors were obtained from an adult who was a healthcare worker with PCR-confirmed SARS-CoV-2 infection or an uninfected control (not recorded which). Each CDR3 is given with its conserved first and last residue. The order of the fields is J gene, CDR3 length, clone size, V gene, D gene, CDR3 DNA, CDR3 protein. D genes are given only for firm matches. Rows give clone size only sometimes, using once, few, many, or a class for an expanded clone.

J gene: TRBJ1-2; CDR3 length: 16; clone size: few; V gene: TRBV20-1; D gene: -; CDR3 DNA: TGCAGTGCTAGACCTACTACACTGGACCGTCCCCCGAGCTACACCTTC; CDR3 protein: CSARPTTLDRPPSYTF
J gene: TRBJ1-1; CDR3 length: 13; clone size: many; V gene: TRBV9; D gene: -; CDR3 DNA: TGTGCCAGCAGCGTAGGCAGATCTGGCGAAGCTTTCTTT; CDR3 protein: CASSVGRSGEAFF
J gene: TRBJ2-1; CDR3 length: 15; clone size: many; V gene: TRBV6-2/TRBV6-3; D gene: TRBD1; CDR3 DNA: TGTGCCAGCAGGCTCAGGGGGCAATCTTACAATGAGCAGTTCTTC; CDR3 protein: CASRLRGQSYNEQFF
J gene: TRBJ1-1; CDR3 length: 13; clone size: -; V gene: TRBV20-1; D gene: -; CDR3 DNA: TGCAGTGCCAGGACCTCAGGGGACACTGAAGCTTTCTTT; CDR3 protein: CSARTSGDTEAFF
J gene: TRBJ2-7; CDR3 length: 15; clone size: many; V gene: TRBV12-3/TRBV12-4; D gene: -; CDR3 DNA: TGTGCCAGCAGTTCTACCCTCACACGGTCCTACGAGCAGTACTTC; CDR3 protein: CASSSTLTRSYEQYF
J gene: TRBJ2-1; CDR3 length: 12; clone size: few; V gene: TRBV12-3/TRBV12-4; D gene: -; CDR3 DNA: TGTGCCAGCAGTTGGACTTCTGATGAGCAGTTCTTC; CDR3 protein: CASSWTSDEQFF
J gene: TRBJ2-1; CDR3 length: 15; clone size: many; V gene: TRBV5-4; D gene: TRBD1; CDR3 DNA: TGTGCCAGCAGCGTAGGACAGGGGAGTAACAATGAGCAGTTCTTC; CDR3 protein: CASSVGQGSNNEQFF
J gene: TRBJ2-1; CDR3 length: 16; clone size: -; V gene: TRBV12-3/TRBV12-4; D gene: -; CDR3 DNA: TGTGCCAGCAGACCTAGCAGACTTAGCTCCTACAATGAGCAGTTCTTC; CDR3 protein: CASRPSRLSSYNEQFF
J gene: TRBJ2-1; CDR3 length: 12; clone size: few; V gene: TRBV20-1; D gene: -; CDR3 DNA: TGCAGTTCCCGAGGGGAGTACAATGAGCAGTTCTTC; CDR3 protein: CSSRGEYNEQFF
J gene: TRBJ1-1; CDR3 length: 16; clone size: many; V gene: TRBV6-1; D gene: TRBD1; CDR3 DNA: TGTGCCAGCAGTGAACCCCGACAGGGATCGAACACTGAAGCTTTCTTT; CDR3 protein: CASSEPRQGSNTEAFF
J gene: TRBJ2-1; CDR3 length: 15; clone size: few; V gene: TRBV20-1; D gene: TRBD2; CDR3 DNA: TGCAGTGCCCCAGGGACTAGCGGGAGATGGAGTGAGCAGTTCTTC; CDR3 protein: CSAPGTSGRWSEQFF
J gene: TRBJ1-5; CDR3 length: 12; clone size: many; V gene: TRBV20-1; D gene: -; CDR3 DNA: TGCAGTGCTAGCCCAGCCAATCAGCCCCAGCATTTT; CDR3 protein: CSASPANQPQHF
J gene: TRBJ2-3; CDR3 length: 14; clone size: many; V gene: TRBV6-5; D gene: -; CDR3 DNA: TGTGCCAGCAGTTACTCTCGTAGAACAGATACGCAGTATTTT; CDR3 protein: CASSYSRRTDTQYF
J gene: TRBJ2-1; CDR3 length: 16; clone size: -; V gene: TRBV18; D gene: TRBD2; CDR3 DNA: TGTGCCAGCTCAAACCAGGGAGCGGGGACCTACAATGAGCAGTTCTTC; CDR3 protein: CASSNQGAGTYNEQFF
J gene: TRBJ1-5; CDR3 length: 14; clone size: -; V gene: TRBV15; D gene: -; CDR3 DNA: TGTGCCACCAGCAGACCAAATAGCAATCAGCCCCAGCATTTT; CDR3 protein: CATSRPNSNQPQHF
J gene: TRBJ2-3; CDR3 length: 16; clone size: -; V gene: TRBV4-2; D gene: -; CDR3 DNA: TGTGCCAGCAGCCAAAATCTAAATCACCGAGAAAATACGCAGTATTTT; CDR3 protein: CASSQNLNHRENTQYF
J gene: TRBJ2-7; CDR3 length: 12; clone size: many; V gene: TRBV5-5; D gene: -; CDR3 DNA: TGTGCAAGCTTCCAGGGAGACTACGAGCAGTACTTC; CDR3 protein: CASFQGDYEQYF
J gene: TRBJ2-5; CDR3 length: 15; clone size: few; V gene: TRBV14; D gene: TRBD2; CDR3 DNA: TGTGCCAGCAGCCAAGCGTCGGCGGGAGCGGGGACCCAGTACTTC; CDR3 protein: CASSQASAGAGTQYF
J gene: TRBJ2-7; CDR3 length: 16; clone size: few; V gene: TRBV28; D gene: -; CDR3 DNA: TGTGCCAGCAGCCCTCGGGCCTTCTCAGTCACCTACGAGCAGTACTTC; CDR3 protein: CASSPRAFSVTYEQYF
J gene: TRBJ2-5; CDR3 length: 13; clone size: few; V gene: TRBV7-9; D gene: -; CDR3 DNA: TGTGCCAGCAGCTTCCGTCAGTACGAGACCCAGTACTTC; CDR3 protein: CASSFRQYETQYF
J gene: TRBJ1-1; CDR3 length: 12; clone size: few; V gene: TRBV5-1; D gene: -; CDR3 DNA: TGCGCCAGCCGACAGGCGGACACTGAAGCTTTCTTT; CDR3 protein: CASRQADTEAFF
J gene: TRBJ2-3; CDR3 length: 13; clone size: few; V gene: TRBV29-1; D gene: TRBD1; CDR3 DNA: TGCAGCGTTGACAGTACAGGGGTGGATACGCAGTATTTT; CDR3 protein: CSVDSTGVDTQYF
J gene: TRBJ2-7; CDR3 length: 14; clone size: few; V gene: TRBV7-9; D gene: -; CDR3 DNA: TGTGCCAGCAGCTTATCAGAATTACCTTACGAGCAGTACTTC; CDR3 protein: CASSLSELPYEQYF
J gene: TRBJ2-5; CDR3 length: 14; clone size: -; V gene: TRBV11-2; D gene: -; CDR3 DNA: TGTGCCAGCAGCTTAGAGGACAGTCGGCTGACCCAGTACTTC; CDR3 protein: CASSLEDSRLTQYF
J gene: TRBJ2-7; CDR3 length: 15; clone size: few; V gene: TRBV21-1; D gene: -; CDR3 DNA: TGTGCCAGCAGCAAAGGATGGCTAGTTCCCTACGAGCAGTACTTC; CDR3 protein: CASSKGWLVPYEQYF
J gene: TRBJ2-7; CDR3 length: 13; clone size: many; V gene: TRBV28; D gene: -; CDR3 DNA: TGTGCCAGCAGTTTTGGCGGAAGCTACGAGCAGTACTTC; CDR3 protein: CASSFGGSYEQYF
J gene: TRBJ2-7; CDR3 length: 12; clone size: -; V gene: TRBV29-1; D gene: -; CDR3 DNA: TGCAGCGTTGAAGATCTGTTCTACGAGCAGTACTTC; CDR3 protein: CSVEDLFYEQYF
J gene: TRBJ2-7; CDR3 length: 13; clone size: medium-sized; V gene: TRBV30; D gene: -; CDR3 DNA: TGTGCCTGGTCCGGGACCCACCCTAACGAGCAGTACTTC; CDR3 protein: CAWSGTHPNEQYF
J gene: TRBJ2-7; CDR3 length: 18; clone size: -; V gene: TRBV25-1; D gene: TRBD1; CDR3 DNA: TGTGCCAGCAGCGCCACTCGTAACTCGGACAGGGCTACTTACGAGCAGTACTTC; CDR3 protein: CASSATRNSDRATYEQYF
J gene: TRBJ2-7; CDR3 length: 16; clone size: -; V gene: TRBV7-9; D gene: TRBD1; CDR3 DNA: TGTGCCAGCAGCCACGGAATAGGACAGGGCGGCTACGAGCAGTACTTC; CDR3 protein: CASSHGIGQGGYEQYF
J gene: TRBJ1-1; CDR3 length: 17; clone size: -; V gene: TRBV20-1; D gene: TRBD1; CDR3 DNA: TGCAGTGCTAGTCCGGGACAGCCTTGGCCCTTGAACACTGAAGCTTTCTTT; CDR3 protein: CSASPGQPWPLNTEAFF